A selection of T cell receptor beta chains follows, all from one sample in a study of blood T cells in healthy people across ages. One entry per CDR3 protein results from TCRdb running MiXCR on the 5' RACE reads. In the table there are some 900,000 distinct CDR3 sequences, roughly 52% of which are singletons. Sequenced: blood. These receptors were taken from a man aged 30 to 45 in good health. CDR3s include the opening cysteine and the closing phenylalanine or tryptophan. Fields, in order: J gene, V gene, D gene, clone size, CDR3 DNA, CDR3 protein. A D gene is named only where the DNA matches it firmly. For some rows the clone size is stated as once, few or many, or as a class when expanded; others skip it.

TRBJ1-2	TRBV12-3/TRBV12-4	TRBD1	.	TGTGCCAGCAGTTTAGGTTCTGGGGACAGGGTTTCGTGGAGCTATGGCTACACCTTC	CASSLGSGDRVSWSYGYTF
TRBJ1-2	TRBV12-3/TRBV12-4	.	few	TGTGCCAGCAGTTTTGTAGGGGTCGATGGCTACACCTTC	CASSFVGVDGYTF
TRBJ2-1	TRBV3-1	.	.	TGTGCCAGCAGCCGGGTATCCACCTACAATGAGCAGTTCTTC	CASSRVSTYNEQFF
TRBJ2-3	TRBV6-1	TRBD2	few	TGTGCCAGCCGGGGGGAGCGGCCCCTCACAGATACGCAGTATTTT	CASRGERPLTDTQYF
TRBJ2-3	TRBV20-1	.	.	TGCAGTGCTCCCAGGGGGGGCTCAGATACGCAGTATTTT	CSAPRGGSDTQYF
TRBJ2-1	TRBV4-2	TRBD2	.	TGTGCCAGCAGCCGCGATAGCGGGGTAAATGAGCAGTTCTTC	CASSRDSGVNEQFF
TRBJ2-1	TRBV6-5	TRBD1	.	TGTGCCAGCAGTACAGGGGGACAGGGGTACAATGAGCAGTTCTTC	CASSTGGQGYNEQFF
TRBJ2-1	TRBV12-3/TRBV12-4	TRBD1	.	TGTGCCAGCAAGGGACAGATATACAATGAGCAGTTCTTC	CASKGQIYNEQFF
TRBJ2-2	TRBV28	.	.	TGTGCCCCGGTCGGACTGCGGGGCGGGGAGCTGTTTTTT	CAPVGLRGGELFF
TRBJ1-1	TRBV5-6	.	few	TGTGCCAGCAGCAAAACCGGGACACCAACTGAAGCTTTCTTT	CASSKTGTPTEAFF
TRBJ2-1	TRBV4-3	.	few	TGCGCCAGCAGCCAAGAGCGTCTAGACCCCGACAATGAGCAGTTCTTC	CASSQERLDPDNEQFF
TRBJ2-5	TRBV6-5	.	few	TGTGCCAGCAGTTACAGGGATTTAGAGACCCAGTACTTC	CASSYRDLETQYF
TRBJ2-7	TRBV6-5	.	.	TGTGCCAGCAGTTACTCACTACCCTCGGATCATACATTCTACGAGCAGTACTTC	CASSYSLPSDHTFYEQYF
TRBJ2-7	TRBV4-1	.	.	TGCGCCAGCAGCCAAGATTCCGGTTCAACACACGAGCAGTACTTC	CASSQDSGSTHEQYF
TRBJ2-7	TRBV7-6	.	.	TGTGCCAGCACCCCGACGGGACCGTCCTACAATGAGCAGTACTTC	CASTPTGPSYNEQYF
TRBJ2-1	TRBV7-3	TRBD1	.	TGTGCCAGCAGCCTCCAGCGGACAGGGAACAATGAGCAGTTCTTC	CASSLQRTGNNEQFF
TRBJ2-5	TRBV20-1	TRBD1	few	TGCAGTGCTAGAGATCTAGGGACAGGGAAAGAGACCCAGTACTTC	CSARDLGTGKETQYF
TRBJ2-1	TRBV3-1	.	few	TGTGCCAGCAGCCAACTTCCCGACTCCTACAATGAGCAGTTCTTC	CASSQLPDSYNEQFF
TRBJ2-4	TRBV3-1	TRBD1	.	TGTGCCAGCAGCCACGGAGACAGGGGAGCCAAAAACATTCAGTACTTC	CASSHGDRGAKNIQYF
TRBJ1-5	TRBV5-1	.	few	TGCGCCAGCAGCTTGGAAGTAGATCAGCCCCAGCATTTT	CASSLEVDQPQHF
TRBJ2-3	TRBV20-1	TRBD2	.	TGCAGTGCTAGAGATCTAACTAGCGGGGCCACAGATACGCAGTATTTT	CSARDLTSGATDTQYF
TRBJ1-2	TRBV20-1	.	.	TGCAGTGCTGCGGCTGCGTATGGCTACACCTTC	CSAAAAYGYTF
TRBJ2-7	TRBV4-3	.	.	TGCGCCAGCAGCCAAGAAGCAGGGTGGGACGAGCAGTACTTC	CASSQEAGWDEQYF
TRBJ2-1	TRBV29-1	TRBD1	once	TGCAGCGCCCGACAGGGGTCGGGGGAGACCCAGTTCTTC	CSARQGSGETQFF
TRBJ2-6	TRBV3-1	.	.	TGTGCCAGCAGCCTACAGGGTTACTCTGGGGCCAGCGTCCTGACTTTC	CASSLQGYSGASVLTF
TRBJ1-1	TRBV5-1	TRBD1	.	TGCGCCAGCAGCCCGGGACAGGGAGAGGGCACTGAAGCTTTCTTT	CASSPGQGEGTEAFF
TRBJ2-7	TRBV28	.	.	TGTGCCAGCAGTTTGGACGTCCTCCCTCTCGAGCAGTACTTC	CASSLDVLPLEQYF
TRBJ2-1	TRBV12-3/TRBV12-4	TRBD1	.	TGTGCCAGCACTCTAGGGGGGACAGGGGGCAATGAGCAGTTCTTC	CASTLGGTGGNEQFF
TRBJ2-1	TRBV7-2	TRBD1	few	TGTGCCAGCAGCTCCTCCGGGACAGCTAATGAGCAGTTCTTC	CASSSSGTANEQFF
TRBJ2-3	TRBV6-5	TRBD2	once	TGTGCCAGCAGTCGGACTAGCGGGGGGGCGATAGATACGCAGTATTTT	CASSRTSGGAIDTQYF